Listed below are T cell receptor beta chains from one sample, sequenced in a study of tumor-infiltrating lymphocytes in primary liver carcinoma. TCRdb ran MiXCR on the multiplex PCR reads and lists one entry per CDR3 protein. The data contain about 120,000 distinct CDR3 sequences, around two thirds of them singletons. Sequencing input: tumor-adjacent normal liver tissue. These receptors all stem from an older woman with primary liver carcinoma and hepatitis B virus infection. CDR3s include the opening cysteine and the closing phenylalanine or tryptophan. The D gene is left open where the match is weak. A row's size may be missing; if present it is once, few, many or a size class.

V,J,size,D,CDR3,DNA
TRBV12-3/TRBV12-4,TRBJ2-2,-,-,CASSFAGELFF,TGTGCCAGCAGTTTCGCCGGGGAGCTGTTTTTT
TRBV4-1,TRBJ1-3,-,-,CASSRGSGALWSTNGNTIYF,TGTGCCAGCAGTCGGGGAAGTGGGGCCTTGTGGTCGACGAATGGAAACACCATATATTTT
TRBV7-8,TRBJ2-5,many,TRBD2,CASSGGGPTQETQYF,TGTGCCAGCAGCGGGGGGGGACCGACACAAGAGACCCAGTACTTC
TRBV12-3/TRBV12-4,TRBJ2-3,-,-,CASTRRELAIWVSTDTQYF,TGTGCCAGCACCCGACGGGAACTGGCCATATGGGTGAGCACAGATACGCAGTATTTT
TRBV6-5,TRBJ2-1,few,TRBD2,CTSALIAGVGEQFF,TGTACCAGCGCGTTAATAGCGGGAGTTGGTGAGCAGTTCTTC
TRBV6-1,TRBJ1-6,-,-,CASSEQGDSGSPLHF,TGTGCCAGCAGTGAACAGGGTGATAGCGGTTCACCCCTCCACTTT
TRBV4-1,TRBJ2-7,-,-,CASSQGGPGASYEWYF,TGCGCCAGCAGCCAAGGTGGTCCCGGGGCCTCCTACGAGTGGTACTTC
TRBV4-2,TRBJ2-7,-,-,CASSHYLPASSYEQYF,TGTGCCAGCAGCCACTATCTGCCTGCGAGCTCATACGAGCAGTACTTC
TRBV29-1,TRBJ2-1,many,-,CSVEDGGGSYNEQFF,TGCAGCGTTGAAGATGGAGGCGGTTCCTACAATGAGCAGTTCTTC
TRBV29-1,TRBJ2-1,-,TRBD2,CSDAGTSGKCEQFF,TGCAGCGATGCAGGGACTAGCGGGAAGTGTGAGCAGTTCTTC
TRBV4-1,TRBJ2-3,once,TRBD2,CASSLTVVLGAGGPDTQYF,TGCGCCAGCAGCCTTACCGTAGTCTTGGGAGCGGGAGGGCCAGATACGCAGTATTTT
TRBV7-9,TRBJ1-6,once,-,CASNLERGSLLHF,TGTGCCAGCAACCTCGAAAGAGGTTCACTCCTCCACTTT
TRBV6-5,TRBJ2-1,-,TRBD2,CDSSYSGGRANNEQFF,TGTGACAGCAGTTACTCGGGCGGGAGGGCCAATAATGAACAATTCTTC
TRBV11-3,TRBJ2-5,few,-,CVSSLAGQPETQYF,TGTGTCAGCAGCTTAGCCGGACAGCCTGAGACCCAGTACTTC
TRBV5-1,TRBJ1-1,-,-,CASSLAGWGVNTEALF,TGCGCCAGCAGCTTGGCCGGCTGGGGAGTGAACACTGAAGCTCTCTTT
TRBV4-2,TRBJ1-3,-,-,CDSGQDEGDTRNTIYF,TGTGACAGCGGCCAAGATGAAGGGGATACTAGAAACACCATATATTTT
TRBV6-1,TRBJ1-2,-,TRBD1,CASIDSGTGYGYTF,TGCGCCAGCATTGACTCCGGGACAGGCTATGGCTACACCTTC
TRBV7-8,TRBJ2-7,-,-,CASSGAYDRYF,TGTGCCAGCAGCGGAGCCTACGATCGGTACTTC
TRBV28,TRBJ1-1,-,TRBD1,CAGLTPDREGAEAFF,TGTGCCGGCCTTACACCGGACAGGGAGGGCGCTGAAGCTTTCTTT
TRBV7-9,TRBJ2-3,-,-,CASNPGTWGTDTQYF,TGTGCCAGCAACCCTGGGACGTGGGGCACAGATACGCAGTATTTT